The text below deals with one TCR beta chain. Its target antigen remains unknown. Nothing much larger sits one base from this clone, and base qualities are not available. Taken from cysteine to phenylalanine, the CDR3 has 17 residues. Only the CDR3 portion is preserved as DNA: 51 bases, with reading frame beginning at the first base. V loses 2 bases, J loses 5 bases, and the germline ends lie 24 bases apart. Taken from the germline V gene, the CDR1 and CDR2 loops are SQVTM and ANQGSEA. This specimen belongs to a study of cytomegalovirus exposure and HLA in healthy donors (dated by TCRdb to the late 2010s). About the full investigation: The 650 to 800 repertoires of the first cohort and the 110 or so validation repertoires were produced on the same platform, according to a later analysis. A separate validation cohort of roughly 120 different subjects was used in addition to the approximately 700-subject first cohort. The study combined high-throughput TCR immunosequencing, statistical association of individual TCRs with disease status, and machine learning to predict cytomegalovirus infection status. The study aimed to test whether cataloging public T cell receptors could reveal signatures of past pathogen exposure.

The library was built by means of the immunoSEQ multiplex PCR assay. The study's processing was this. A statistical classification framework was built to diagnose cytomegalovirus status from the catalog of TCR beta chain sequences. TCRdb provides this immuneACCESS table in a form limited to in-frame rearrangements. Some clones are lacking; in checked studies, under half of them reflect an unresolved V gene, and why the rest are absent is not known. Clone size and the V and J calls come from that table; the DNA yielded D and trimming. This sample gives 250,000 to 350,000 clones in total; roughly 90% of them show up just once. Over 0.8% of the sample belongs to the ten largest clones. What the research found in general, with its limitations: A total of 150 to 200 TCR beta chains were listed by the study as associated with cytomegalovirus. Cytomegalovirus status was reported to be diagnosed by the classifier with high specificity and sensitivity in both the original and validation cohorts. A later analysis lacked HLA typing for the validation cohort, so it scored co-occurrence in that cohort across all 110 or so repertoires. Most TCR sequences were seen in very few donors, while some public TCRs were found in many individuals. According to the authors, the approach could potentially be generalized to other disease states and immunological phenotypes. A later analysis found that TCRs clustered in the first cohort also tended to co-occur in the roughly 120 validation repertoires, with approximately 93% of cluster scores above 0. Three of the identified cytomegalovirus-associated TCR beta chains were confirmed in vitro to be specific for cytomegalovirus antigens.

Donors formed part of the validation cohort, which comprised 120 subjects and was distinct from the first cohort of under 850 subjects. Material for sequencing was PBMCs. This chain is built from TRBV29-1 and TRBJ2-5; TRBD1 is a possible D gene, resting on 5 matching bases. This clonotype originated in a woman aged 18-29 years in good health and CMV-seronegative. The sequence in DNA is TGCAGCGTTGAAATTGAAGGGGCCCCCTCTTGGTTGGAGACCCAGTACTTC. It translates to CSVEIEGAPSWLETQYF.